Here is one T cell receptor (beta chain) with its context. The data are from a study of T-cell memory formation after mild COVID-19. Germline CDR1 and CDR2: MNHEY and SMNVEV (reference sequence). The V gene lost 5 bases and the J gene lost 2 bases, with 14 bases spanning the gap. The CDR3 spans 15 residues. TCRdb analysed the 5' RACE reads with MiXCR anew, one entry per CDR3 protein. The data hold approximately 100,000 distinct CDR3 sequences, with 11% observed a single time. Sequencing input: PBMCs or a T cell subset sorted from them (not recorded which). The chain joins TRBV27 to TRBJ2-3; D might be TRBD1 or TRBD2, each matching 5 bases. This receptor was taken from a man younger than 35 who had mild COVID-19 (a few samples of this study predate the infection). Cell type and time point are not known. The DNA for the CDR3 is TGTGCCAGCAGTGCCGGGACCCTATACACAGATACGCAGTATTTT. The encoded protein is CASSAGTLYTDTQYF.